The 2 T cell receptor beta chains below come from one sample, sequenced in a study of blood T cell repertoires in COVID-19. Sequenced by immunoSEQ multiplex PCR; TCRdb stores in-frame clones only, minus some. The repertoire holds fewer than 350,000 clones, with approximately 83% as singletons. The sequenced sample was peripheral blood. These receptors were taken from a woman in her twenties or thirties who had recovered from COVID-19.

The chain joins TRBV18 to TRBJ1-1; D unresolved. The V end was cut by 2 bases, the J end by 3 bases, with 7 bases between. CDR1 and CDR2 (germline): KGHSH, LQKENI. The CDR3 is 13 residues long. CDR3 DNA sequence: TGTGCCAGCTCACCATCGGTCGACACTGAAGCTTTCTTT. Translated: CASSPSVDTEAFF. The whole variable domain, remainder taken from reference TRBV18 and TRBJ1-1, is NAGVMQNPRHLVRRRGQEARLRCSPMKGHSHVYWYRQLPEEGLKFMVYLQKENIIDESGMPKERFSAEFPKEGPSILRIQQVVRGDSAAYFCASSPSVDTEAFFGQGTRLTVV.

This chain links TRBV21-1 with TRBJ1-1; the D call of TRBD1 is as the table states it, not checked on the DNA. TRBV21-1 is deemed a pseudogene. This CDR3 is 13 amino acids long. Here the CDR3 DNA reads TGTGCCAGCAGCCAGGATTCAAACACTGAAGCTTTCTTT. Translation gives CASSQDSNTEAFF.